This T cell receptor (beta chain) was captured by sequencing in a study of CD8+CD57+ T cells in acquired aplastic anemia. Looking at the study overall: Sorting CD4+ and CD8+ cells gave DNA averaging about 3.3 ug.

Genomic DNA, serving as template, underwent TCR beta VDJ and CDR3 profiling. TCRdb reprocessed the reads via MiXCR and lists one record per CDR3 protein. The data contain approximately 300,000 distinct CDR3 sequences, roughly 59% of them singletons. General study results and limits: Patients and healthy controls showed no significant CD8+ Simpson's diversity difference.

With respect to this clonotype: Its target is unknown.

Unmatched junction bases numbered 5, after V lost 3 bases and J lost 2 bases. Germline V CDR1 and CDR2: SGDLS, YYNGEE. CDR3 length equals 15 residues. Sequenced patients had shown CD8+CD57+ cell expansion by flow cytometry. Every one of the patients had aplastic anemia (severe, acquired). The sequence was obtained from a human donor with aplastic anemia. The chain combines TRBV9 with TRBJ2-3; 8 positions match TRBD1. Sequencing used sorted CD4+, CD8+, or CD8+CD57+ T cells (not recorded which) from PBMCs. The CDR3 is CASSGQGLVTDTQYF. The CDR3 DNA reads as TGTGCCAGCAGCGGACAGGGGTTGGTCACAGATACGCAGTATTTT.